This T cell receptor beta chain was captured by sequencing in a study of T cell clones after liver transplantation. As for the study in general: Post-transplant blood was tracked for graft-donor-reactive T cell clones identified in a pre-transplant mixed lymphocyte reaction.

V lost 6 bases and J lost 4, with 27 bases in between. The CDR3 extends over 19 amino acids. Germline V gives CDR1 MDHEN, CDR2 SYDVKM. TCRdb keeps only in-frame clones here, not all; method: immunoSEQ multiplex PCR. The sample lists about 78,000 clones, 75% to 90% occurring once. The input for sequencing was CD4+ T cells from blood, taken before liver transplant. The V call is TRBV28, the J call TRBJ2-2, with D perhaps TRBD1 (6 bases). This receptor was taken from a human donor who received a liver transplant. Here the CDR3 DNA reads TGTGCCAGCAGCTCGACCGGGACATGGGAAATTCAGGGCACCGGGGAGCTGTTTTTT. Protein: CASSSTGTWEIQGTGELFF.